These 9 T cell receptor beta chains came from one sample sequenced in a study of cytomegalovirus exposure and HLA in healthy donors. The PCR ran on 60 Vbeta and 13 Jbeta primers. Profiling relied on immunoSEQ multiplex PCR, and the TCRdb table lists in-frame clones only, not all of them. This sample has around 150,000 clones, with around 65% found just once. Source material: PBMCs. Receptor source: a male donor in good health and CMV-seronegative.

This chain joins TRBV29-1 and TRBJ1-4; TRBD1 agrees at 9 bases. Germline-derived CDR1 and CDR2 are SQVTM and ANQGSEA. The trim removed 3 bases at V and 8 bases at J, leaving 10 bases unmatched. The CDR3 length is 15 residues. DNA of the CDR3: TGCAGCGTTGACCCCAACCCTACAGGGGGCGAAAAACTGTTTTTT. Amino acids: CSVDPNPTGGEKLFF. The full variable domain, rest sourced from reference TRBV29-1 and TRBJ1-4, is SAVISQKPSRDICQRGTSLTIQCQVDSQVTMMFWYRQQPGQSLTLIATANQGSEATYESGFVIDKFPISRPNLTFSTLTVSNMSPEDSSIYLCSVDPNPTGGEKLFFGSGTQLSVL.

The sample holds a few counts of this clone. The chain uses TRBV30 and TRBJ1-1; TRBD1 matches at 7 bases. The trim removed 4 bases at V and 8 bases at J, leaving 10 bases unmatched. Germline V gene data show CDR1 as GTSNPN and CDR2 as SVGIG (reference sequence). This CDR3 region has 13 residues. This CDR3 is CAWKYRTGQEAFF. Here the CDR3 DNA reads TGTGCCTGGAAATACCGGACAGGACAAGAAGCTTTCTTT.

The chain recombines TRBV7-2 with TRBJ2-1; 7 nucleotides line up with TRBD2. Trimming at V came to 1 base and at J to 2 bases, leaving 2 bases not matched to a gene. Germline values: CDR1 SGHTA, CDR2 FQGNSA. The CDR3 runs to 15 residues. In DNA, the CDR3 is TGTGCCAGCAGCTTAGACCGGGGGGCCTACAATGAGCAGTTCTTC. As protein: CASSLDRGAYNEQFF.

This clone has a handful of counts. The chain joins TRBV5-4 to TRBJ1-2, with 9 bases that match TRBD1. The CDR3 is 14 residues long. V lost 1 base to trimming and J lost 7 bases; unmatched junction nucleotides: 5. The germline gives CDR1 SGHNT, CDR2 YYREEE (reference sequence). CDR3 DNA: TGTGCCAGCAGCTTGAGACAGGGGGTCATTGGCTACACCTTC. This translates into CASSLRQGVIGYTF. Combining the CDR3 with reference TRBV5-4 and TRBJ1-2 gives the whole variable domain ETGVTQSPTHLIKTRGQQVTLRCSSQSGHNTVSWYQQALGQGPQFIFQYYREEENGRGNFPPRFSGLQFPNYSSELNVNALELDDSALYLCASSLRQGVIGYTFGSGTRLTVV.

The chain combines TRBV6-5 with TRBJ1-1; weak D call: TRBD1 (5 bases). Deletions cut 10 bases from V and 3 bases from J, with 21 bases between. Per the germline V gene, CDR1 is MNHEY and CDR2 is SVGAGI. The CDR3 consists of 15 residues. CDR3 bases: TGTGCCACCAGGGAGTTCGCAGGGAAATACACTGAAGCTTTCTTT. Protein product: CATREFAGKYTEAFF.

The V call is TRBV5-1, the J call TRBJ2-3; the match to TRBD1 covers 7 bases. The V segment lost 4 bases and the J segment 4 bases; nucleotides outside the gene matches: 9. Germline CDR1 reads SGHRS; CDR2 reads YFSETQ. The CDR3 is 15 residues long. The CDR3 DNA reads TGCGCCAGCAGCACACAGGGGTTCTGGGCAGATACGCAGTATTTT. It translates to CASSTQGFWADTQYF.

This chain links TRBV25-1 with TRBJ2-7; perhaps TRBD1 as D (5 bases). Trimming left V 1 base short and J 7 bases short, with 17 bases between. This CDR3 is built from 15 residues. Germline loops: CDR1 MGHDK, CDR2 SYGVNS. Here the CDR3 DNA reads TGTGCCAGCAGTGAATTGCGGCAGGGAAGGACGGAGCAGTACTTC. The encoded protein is CASSELRQGRTEQYF.

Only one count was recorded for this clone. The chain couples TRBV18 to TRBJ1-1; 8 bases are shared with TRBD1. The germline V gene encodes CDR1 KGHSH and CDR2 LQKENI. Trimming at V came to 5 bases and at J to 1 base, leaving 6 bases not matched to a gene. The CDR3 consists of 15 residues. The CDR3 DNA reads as TGTGCCAGCTCAACCCAGGGGGCATCGAACACTGAAGCTTTCTTT. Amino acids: CASSTQGASNTEAFF.

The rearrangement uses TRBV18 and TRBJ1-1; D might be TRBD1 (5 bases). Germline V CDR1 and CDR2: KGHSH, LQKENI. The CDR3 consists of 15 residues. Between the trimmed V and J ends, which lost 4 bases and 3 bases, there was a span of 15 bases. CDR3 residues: CASSRDGSGYTEAFF. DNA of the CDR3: TGTGCCAGCTCACGCGACGGATCAGGGTACACTGAAGCTTTCTTT.